The clone carrying this T cell receptor (beta chain) has just a few counts. This record comes from a study of patients and donors after allogeneic stem cell transplantation. TCRdb analysed the RT-PCR reads with MiXCR anew, one entry per CDR3 protein. This sample has about a million distinct CDR3 sequences, with approximately 18% found just once. V shed 0 bases and J 0 bases; nucleotides not matched to a gene: 13. Germline assignment: CDR1 SQVTM and CDR2 ANQGSEA. This CDR3 spans 18 amino acids. The sequenced material came from blood, either unsorted or a sorted T cell fraction (not recorded which). The TCR sequence derives from a human donor who was either an allogeneic HSCT recipient or a stem cell or donor lymphocyte infusion donor (not recorded which). It is not recorded whose cells these are; they may come from a transplant donor. The genes are TRBV29-1 and TRBJ2-7, with TRBD1 identical over 8 bases. CDR3 loop: CSVEEYVGTGRFSYEQYF. The CDR3 nucleotides read TGCAGCGTTGAAGAGTACGTAGGGACAGGTCGATTCTCCTACGAGCAGTACTTC.